This TCR beta chain emerged from a study of blood T cell repertoires in COVID-19. About the research overall: The United States, Italy and Spain were the sources of the acute and convalescent COVID-19 samples. T cells, B-cell-depleted T cells, or PBMCs supplied cDNA or gDNA.

Source study methods: The authors estimated nucleated cell counts from reference gene primer amplification. This table comes from immunoSEQ multiplex PCR, and its TCRdb copy is limited to in-frame clones, with some not included. V and J calls and clone size are those listed in that table; D and trimming were worked out from the DNA. Of about 370,000 clones listed, around 92% are singletons. Germline loops: CDR1 SGHNT, CDR2 YYREEE (reference sequence). V lost 4 bases to trimming and J lost 3 bases, with 9 bases between them. The CDR3 length is 13 residues. Followed over time, Seattle patients had been enrolled while infection was active.

The specimen sequenced was peripheral blood. This receptor was taken from a woman under 40 with COVID-19, enrolled during active disease. V usage is TRBV5-4 and J usage is TRBJ2-3; the D gene is possibly TRBD1 (5 bases). The DNA of the CDR3 is TGTGCCAGCAGCCAATCAGGGACAGATACGCAGTATTTT. Translated, it gives CASSQSGTDTQYF.